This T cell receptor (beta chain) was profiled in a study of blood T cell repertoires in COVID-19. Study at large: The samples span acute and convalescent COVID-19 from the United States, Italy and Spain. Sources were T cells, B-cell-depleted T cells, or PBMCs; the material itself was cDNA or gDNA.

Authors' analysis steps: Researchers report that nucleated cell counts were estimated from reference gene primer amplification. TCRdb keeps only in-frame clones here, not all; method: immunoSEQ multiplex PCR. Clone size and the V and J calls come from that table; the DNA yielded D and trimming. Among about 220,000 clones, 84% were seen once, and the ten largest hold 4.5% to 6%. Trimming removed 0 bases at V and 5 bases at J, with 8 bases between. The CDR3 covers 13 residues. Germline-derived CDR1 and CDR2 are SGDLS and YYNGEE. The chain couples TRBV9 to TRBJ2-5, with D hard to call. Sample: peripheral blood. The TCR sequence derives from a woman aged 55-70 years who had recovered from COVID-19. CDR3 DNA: TGTGCCAGCAGCGTAGACAGTCGGGAGACCCAGTACTTC. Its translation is CASSVDSRETQYF.